This TCR beta chain was sequenced during a study of blood T cell repertoires in COVID-19. Study-level information: The United States, Italy and Spain provided the acute and convalescent COVID-19 samples. The cDNA or gDNA used as material had been derived from T cells, B-cell-depleted T cells, or PBMCs.

In the authors' workflow: Estimation of nucleated cell counts relied on the amplification of reference gene primers. Sequenced by immunoSEQ multiplex PCR; TCRdb stores in-frame clones only, minus some. D and trimming come from the DNA, and the V and J calls and clone size come from that table. Here the sample spans about 64,000 clones, about 70% being singletons. After removal of 6 bases from V and 3 bases from J, the junction contained 7 bases not matched to a gene. The CDR3 runs to 15 residues. CDR1 and CDR2 from the germline V gene are MNHEY and SVGAGI. The sample consisted of peripheral blood. This sequence was found in a human donor in a cohort sampled during active COVID-19. V gene TRBV6-5 combines with J gene TRBJ2-1; TRBD2 matches at 8 bases. The DNA of the CDR3 is TGTGCCAGCAGACCCGACGCGGGGGGCTACAATGAGCAGTTCTTC. Translated, it gives CASRPDAGGYNEQFF.